This TCR beta chain was recorded in a study of radiotherapy plus CTLA-4 blockade in lung cancer. Alongside CTLA-4 blockade with ipilimumab, patients with chemo-refractory metastatic non-small-cell lung cancer received focal radiation. As for this clone: As yet, its antigen is unknown.

The CDR3 loop spans 14 amino acids. V gave up 4 bases and J gave up 2 bases, with 12 bases separating them. CDR1 is SGHAT, CDR2 FQNNGV, per germline. Method: immunoSEQ multiplex PCR; TCRdb's copy keeps in-frame clones and lacks some. The sample lists 85,000 to 90,000 clones; around 87% were seen once. Regarding the study as a whole: Among reported predictors of response, early blood T cell clone dynamics with interferon-beta performed best.

The sequenced sample was peripheral blood, obtained from a patient treated with radiotherapy plus ipilimumab. V gene TRBV11-2 combines with J gene TRBJ2-7; D gene ambiguous. This clonotype was sampled from a human donor with non-small cell lung cancer that progressed on radiotherapy plus ipilimumab. CDR3: CASSSNRVPYEQYF. The DNA for the CDR3 is TGTGCCAGCAGCTCGAATAGGGTTCCCTACGAGCAGTACTTC.